Listed below are T cell receptor beta chains from one sample, sequenced in a study of blood T cell repertoires in COVID-19. Method: immunoSEQ multiplex PCR; TCRdb's copy keeps in-frame clones and lacks some. The data show around 100,000 clones, roughly 69% seen once. The material sequenced was peripheral blood. The source is an elderly man with acute or convalescent COVID-19. Each CDR3 is given with its conserved first and last residue. The order of the fields is V gene, D gene, J gene, clone size, CDR3 DNA, CDR3 protein. The D gene is left open where the match is weak. Clone size is shown for a subset of rows, as once, few, many or a class of expanded clone.

V: TRBV5-6; D: TRBD1; J: TRBJ2-1; size: .; DNA: TGTGCCAGCAGTTTATCAGGGGGCCGAGAGCAGTTCTTC; CDR3: CASSLSGGREQFF
V: TRBV19; D: TRBD1; J: TRBJ1-2; size: .; DNA: TGTGCCAGTACCCCCGACAGGGGCTTTGGCTACACCTTC; CDR3: CASTPDRGFGYTF
V: TRBV29-1; D: TRBD2; J: TRBJ2-3; size: .; DNA: TGCAGCGTTGGGACTAGCGGGGCAGATACGCAGTATTTT; CDR3: CSVGTSGADTQYF
V: TRBV4-3; D: .; J: TRBJ1-4; size: .; DNA: TGCGCCAGCAGCCAAGATCGGGGCGCGGGGGAAAAACTGTTTTTT; CDR3: CASSQDRGAGEKLFF
V: TRBV4-3; D: .; J: TRBJ2-3; size: .; DNA: TGCGCCAGCAGCCAAGACCCTCGGAGCACAGATACGCAGTATTTT; CDR3: CASSQDPRSTDTQYF
V: TRBV7-9; D: .; J: TRBJ1-1; size: once; DNA: TGTGCCAGCAGCTTAGGGGAGATTTACACTGAAGCTTTCTTT; CDR3: CASSLGEIYTEAFF
V: TRBV10-3; D: TRBD1; J: TRBJ2-1; size: .; DNA: TGTGCCATCAGTGAGTCGAATGGACAGGCTGAGCAGTTCTTC; CDR3: CAISESNGQAEQFF
V: TRBV28; D: .; J: TRBJ1-1; size: .; DNA: TGTGCCAGCATAACGGGAGTGGCTGAAGCTTTCTTT; CDR3: CASITGVAEAFF
V: TRBV19; D: TRBD2; J: TRBJ2-7; size: .; DNA: TGTGCCAGTAGTAGGTCGGGGGGGACTACGCCCTACGAGCAGTACTTC; CDR3: CASSRSGGTTPYEQYF
V: TRBV19; D: TRBD2; J: TRBJ2-5; size: .; DNA: TGTGCCAGTAGTTCCACGTGGGGGGGAGAGACCCAGTACTTC; CDR3: CASSSTWGGETQYF
V: TRBV5-4; D: TRBD1; J: TRBJ1-2; size: .; DNA: TGTGCCAGCAGAGAGGGACAGGCCAATGGCTACACCTTC; CDR3: CASREGQANGYTF
V: TRBV6-2/TRBV6-3; D: .; J: TRBJ2-2; size: few; DNA: TGTGCCAGCAGTTACACAGGAACGAACACCGGGGAGCTGTTTTTT; CDR3: CASSYTGTNTGELFF
V: TRBV3-1/TRBV3-2; D: TRBD1; J: TRBJ2-7; size: few; DNA: TGTGCCAGCAGCTTACCGGGACAGGGCGATAGGACCTACGAGCAGTACTTC; CDR3: CASSLPGQGDRTYEQYF
V: TRBV2; D: TRBD1; J: TRBJ2-7; size: .; DNA: TGTGCCAGCAGATGGGACAGGCCGACCTACGAGCAGTACTTC; CDR3: CASRWDRPTYEQYF
V: TRBV18; D: .; J: TRBJ2-1; size: .; DNA: TGTGCCAGCTCACCAACTACCTACAATGAGCAGTTCTTC; CDR3: CASSPTTYNEQFF
V: TRBV4-3; D: TRBD2; J: TRBJ2-1; size: .; DNA: TGCGCCAGCAGCCAAGAGGGGCTAGCGGGAGGAGATGAGCAGTTCTTC; CDR3: CASSQEGLAGGDEQFF
V: TRBV7-2; D: TRBD2; J: TRBJ2-3; size: few; DNA: TGTGCCAGCAGCCCCTCATACAGCGGGAGTAGTACGCAGTATTTT; CDR3: CASSPSYSGSSTQYF
V: TRBV7-9; D: .; J: TRBJ1-6; size: few; DNA: TGTGCCAGCAGCTTAATCTCTAACAGGAGCTCCTATAATTCACCCCTCCACTTT; CDR3: CASSLISNRSSYNSPLHF
V: TRBV29-1; D: TRBD2; J: TRBJ2-4; size: .; DNA: TGCAGCGTAAGATCACAGGGACTAGGCATTCAGTACTTC; CDR3: CSVRSQGLGIQYF
V: TRBV7-8; D: .; J: TRBJ1-3; size: few; DNA: TGTGCCAGCAGCCGTAGACAGGAGTCCTCTGGAAACACCATATATTTT; CDR3: CASSRRQESSGNTIYF
V: TRBV11-2; D: TRBD2; J: TRBJ2-5; size: few; DNA: TGTGCCAGCAGTTGGGGGAGGGTTGGTGGGGAGACCCAGTACTTC; CDR3: CASSWGRVGGETQYF
V: TRBV6-5; D: .; J: TRBJ2-5; size: once; DNA: TGTGCCAGCAGCCTTCAGGGCTCCGGGACCCAGTACTTC; CDR3: CASSLQGSGTQYF
V: TRBV18; D: TRBD2; J: TRBJ2-7; size: .; DNA: TGTGCCAGCTCACCTATTCCGGGACTAGCGGGCTCACACAGGGGCTACGAGCAGTACTTC; CDR3: CASSPIPGLAGSHRGYEQYF
V: TRBV28; D: .; J: TRBJ2-7; size: .; DNA: TGTGCCAGCACCCAGGGTTCTCGGTCCTACGAGCAGTACTTC; CDR3: CASTQGSRSYEQYF
V: TRBV11-2; D: .; J: TRBJ2-6; size: .; DNA: TGTGCCAGCGCCAGAGGCTCTGGGGCCAACGTCCTGACTTTC; CDR3: CASARGSGANVLTF
V: TRBV19; D: TRBD2; J: TRBJ2-2; size: .; DNA: TGTGCCAGTAGTCGACCCGGACTAGCGGACACCGGGGAGCTGTTTTTT; CDR3: CASSRPGLADTGELFF
V: TRBV30; D: .; J: TRBJ2-3; size: .; DNA: TGTGCCTGGACCAATCTACCAGATACGCAGTATTTT; CDR3: CAWTNLPDTQYF
V: TRBV28; D: .; J: TRBJ2-3; size: .; DNA: TGTGCCAGCAGAATACAAAGTGCAGATACGCAGTATTTT; CDR3: CASRIQSADTQYF
V: TRBV5-6; D: .; J: TRBJ1-1; size: .; DNA: TGTGCCAGCAGCCATGACAGACCCGACACTGAAGCTTTCTTT; CDR3: CASSHDRPDTEAFF
V: TRBV13; D: TRBD1; J: TRBJ1-2; size: .; DNA: TGTGCCAGCAGCAACTCGGGACAGGGAATATATGGCTACACCTTC; CDR3: CASSNSGQGIYGYTF
V: TRBV27; D: .; J: TRBJ2-7; size: .; DNA: TGTGCCAGCAGTCAAACAGGCCCCTACGAGCAGTACTTC; CDR3: CASSQTGPYEQYF
V: TRBV6-2/TRBV6-3; D: .; J: TRBJ1-5; size: .; DNA: TGTGCCAGCAGTAGCAGGGGTTCTCCCGGACAGCCCCAGCATTTT; CDR3: CASSSRGSPGQPQHF
V: TRBV2; D: .; J: TRBJ2-7; size: .; DNA: TGTGCCAGCAGTGGTACCGGGACAAGTTTTTCCTACGAGCAGTACTTC; CDR3: CASSGTGTSFSYEQYF
V: TRBV20-1; D: TRBD2; J: TRBJ2-1; size: .; DNA: TGCAGTGCTAGGGGACTAGCGGAGCAGTTCTTC; CDR3: CSARGLAEQFF
V: TRBV6-1; D: TRBD2; J: TRBJ2-7; size: .; DNA: TGTGCCAGCAGTGAACCAAGCGGGGGTCCCTACGAGCAGTACTTC; CDR3: CASSEPSGGPYEQYF
V: TRBV19; D: .; J: TRBJ2-3; size: .; DNA: TGTGCCAGTAGTCCCGTTTGGTTGACAGTAGAGTTAGAAGATACGCAGTATTTT; CDR3: CASSPVWLTVELEDTQYF
V: TRBV9; D: .; J: TRBJ2-7; size: few; DNA: TGTGCCAGCAGCGGATCTAGCAGTGGCTCCTACGAGCAGTACTTC; CDR3: CASSGSSSGSYEQYF
V: TRBV5-5; D: TRBD2; J: TRBJ2-3; size: .; DNA: TGTGCCAGCAGCTTGTGGCGGGAGGCCGGGGACACAGATACGCAGTATTTT; CDR3: CASSLWREAGDTDTQYF
V: TRBV6-1; D: .; J: TRBJ2-7; size: .; DNA: TGTGCCAGCAGTGAACCCCGGGGGTCCTACTACGAGCAGTACTTC; CDR3: CASSEPRGSYYEQYF
V: TRBV27; D: .; J: TRBJ1-5; size: .; DNA: TGTGCCAGCAGCTTACCAGGTGCCAATCAGCCCCAGCATTTT; CDR3: CASSLPGANQPQHF
V: TRBV15; D: .; J: TRBJ1-1; size: few; DNA: TGTGCCACCAGCAGAGATCAAGCCACTGAAGCTTTCTTT; CDR3: CATSRDQATEAFF
V: TRBV19; D: TRBD1; J: TRBJ2-7; size: few; DNA: TGTGCCAGTACCCGGACAGGGGACTACGAGCAGTACTTC; CDR3: CASTRTGDYEQYF
V: TRBV21-1; D: .; J: TRBJ2-7; size: .; DNA: TGTGCCAGCAGCCGGGACATCTACGAGCAGTACTTC; CDR3: CASSRDIYEQYF
V: TRBV5-4; D: TRBD1; J: TRBJ2-1; size: .; DNA: TGTGCCAGCAGCACTGACAGGGGTTACAATGAGCAGTTCTTC; CDR3: CASSTDRGYNEQFF
V: TRBV29-1; D: TRBD2; J: TRBJ2-5; size: .; DNA: TGCAGCGTTGGGGGGTCTTTTTTGGGAGGGCCCTTTCTGGAGACCCAGTACTTC; CDR3: CSVGGSFLGGPFLETQYF
V: TRBV6-2/TRBV6-3; D: .; J: TRBJ2-5; size: .; DNA: TGTGCCAGCAGTTTCATCCCCGGACAGCAAGAGACCCAGTACTTC; CDR3: CASSFIPGQQETQYF
V: TRBV19; D: TRBD1; J: TRBJ1-6; size: .; DNA: TGTGCCAGTAACCCCGGACAGGGGAGTTCACCCCTCCACTTT; CDR3: CASNPGQGSSPLHF
V: TRBV5-1; D: TRBD2; J: TRBJ2-2; size: once; DNA: TGCGCCAGCAGCTTGGGTAGCGGGGCGAACACCGGGGAGCTGTTTTTT; CDR3: CASSLGSGANTGELFF
V: TRBV6-6; D: TRBD2; J: TRBJ2-1; size: .; DNA: TGTGCCAGCAAAGACGCCGGGACTAGCGGGATGAATGAGCAGTTCTTC; CDR3: CASKDAGTSGMNEQFF
V: TRBV11-2; D: TRBD1; J: TRBJ2-7; size: .; DNA: TGTGCCAGCAGCTCCTCGGGACAGGGATCCTACGAGCAGTACTTC; CDR3: CASSSSGQGSYEQYF
V: TRBV6-6; D: .; J: TRBJ2-5; size: .; DNA: TGTGCCAGCAGGGAGCCGGAACAAGAGACCCAGTACTTC; CDR3: CASREPEQETQYF
V: TRBV15; D: TRBD1; J: TRBJ1-1; size: .; DNA: TGTGCCACCAGCACGGACAGGGAAATGAACACTGAAGCTTTCTTT; CDR3: CATSTDREMNTEAFF
V: TRBV19; D: .; J: TRBJ2-4; size: .; DNA: TGTGCCAGTAGTATAGCCCTACTAGCCAAAAACATTCAGTACTTC; CDR3: CASSIALLAKNIQYF